This T cell receptor beta chain was sequenced in a study of T cell responses to AZD1222 COVID-19 vaccine. Study results and caveats: AZD1222 recipients seropositive at baseline numbered only six or seven.

As regards this clone: Its antigen is currently unknown.

Trimming stripped 0 bases from V and 0 bases from J, with 9 bases between. Germline CDR1 SGDLS, CDR2 YYNGEE. The CDR3 totals 15 residues. Here immunoSEQ multiplex PCR was the method, and the copy in TCRdb shows in-frame clones only, minus some. The sample lists about 52,000 clones, 87% seen once, with under 3.5% in the top ten. This clonotype was obtained from an adult who received the AZD1222 COVID-19 vaccine. The specimen was peripheral blood, collected 28 days after the second AZD1222 dose. The chain employs TRBV9 and TRBJ1-2; the D is unclear. As DNA, the CDR3 is TGTGCCAGCAGCGTAGACCCCGCAGCTAACTATGGCTACACCTTC. It codes for CASSVDPAANYGYTF.